One and the same sample provided the 20 T cell receptor beta chains below, sequenced in a study of blood T cell repertoires in COVID-19. Produced via immunoSEQ multiplex PCR; TCRdb's table is partial and in-frame only. The repertoire holds hundreds of thousands of clones, around 90% seen once, with less than 10% in the top ten. The sequenced sample consisted of peripheral blood. The receptor set was obtained from a man younger than 35 with active or convalescent COVID-19.

The chain couples TRBV5-1 to TRBJ1-4; TRBD1 might be the D (5 bases). Germline V CDR1 and CDR2: SGHRS, YFSETQ. The CDR3 is made up of 15 amino acids. Trimming cost V 4 bases and J 10 bases, with 20 bases left between them. The CDR3: CASSQTDSPGGKLFF. CDR3 nucleotide sequence: TGCGCCAGCAGCCAGACCGACAGCCCGGGTGGAAAACTGTTTTTT.

This clone was observed a handful of times. The chain uses TRBV9 and TRBJ2-7; 8 bases agree with TRBD1. The germline CDR1 and CDR2 sequences are SGDLS and YYNGEE. This CDR3 contains 15 residues. V lost 2 bases, J lost 5 bases, and 9 bases stayed unmatched. The CDR3: CASSVGQGAYNEQYF. CDR3 nucleotide sequence: TGTGCCAGCAGCGTTGGACAGGGAGCTTACAACGAGCAGTACTTC.

V and J are TRBV11-3 and TRBJ2-1, with TRBD2 matching 8 bases. The junction had 5 bases not matched to a gene; V was cut back by 5 bases and J by 8 bases. Germline V gene sequence: CDR1 SGHNT, CDR2 YENEEA. The CDR3 has 13 amino acids. Written as DNA, the CDR3 is TGTGCCAGCAGCCTAGGACTAGCCCATGAGCAGTTCTTC. It translates to CASSLGLAHEQFF.

The chain links TRBV19 to TRBJ1-6; TRBD1 aligns across 7 bases. Per germline, CDR1 LNHDA and CDR2 SQIVND (reference sequence). The CDR3 runs 15 residues. V shed 7 bases, J shed 8 bases, and the junction held 11 bases outside the gene matches. The CDR3 loop is CASKGRGQSYSPLHF. For the CDR3, the DNA is TGTGCCAGTAAGGGACGGGGACAGTCGTATTCACCCCTCCACTTT.

This chain uses TRBV6-5 with TRBJ2-1, with TRBD2 identical over 13 bases. The CDR3 contains 16 residues. After removal of 4 bases from V and 4 bases from J, the junction contained 4 bases not matched to a gene. The germline gives CDR1 MNHEY, CDR2 SVGAGI. Here the CDR3 reads CASSFGLAGEYNEQFF. In nucleotides, the CDR3 is TGTGCCAGCAGTTTCGGACTAGCGGGGGAGTACAATGAGCAGTTCTTC.

The chain combines TRBV10-2 with TRBJ2-7; possible D gene TRBD1, 6 bases. From germline, CDR1 is WSHSY and CDR2 SAAADI. There are 16 residues in the CDR3. V lost 8 bases to trimming and J lost 3 bases, with 23 bases between them. CDR3 bases: TGCGCCAGCGCCGGAGCCCAGGGGTTGAGCGGCTACGAGCAGTACTTC. Its protein product is CASAGAQGLSGYEQYF.

The chain employs TRBV7-2 and TRBJ2-2, with D perhaps matching TRBD1 (5 bases). Trimming cost V 0 bases and J 4 bases, with 15 bases left between them. Germline V lookup: CDR1 SGHTA, CDR2 FQGNSA. The CDR3 runs 17 residues. The CDR3 DNA reads TGTGCCAGCAGCTTAGCGTCTAACAGGTTGGGCACCGGGGAGCTGTTTTTT. It encodes CASSLASNRLGTGELFF.

The chain recombines TRBV5-1 with TRBJ2-5; unclear D gene. The CDR3 is made up of 14 amino acids. Germline assignment: CDR1 SGHRS and CDR2 YFSETQ. V lost 0 bases and J 3 bases, leaving 9 bases between the germline ends. DNA of the CDR3: TGCGCCAGCAGCTTGGGATTAGCAAAAGAGACCCAGTACTTC. Its translation: CASSLGLAKETQYF.

The genes are TRBV6-5 and TRBJ2-3, with TRBD1 as a possible D gene (6 bases). Per germline, CDR1 MNHEY and CDR2 SVGAGI. The CDR3 length is 14 residues. Trimming removed 5 bases from V and 2 bases from J, with 11 bases in between. The CDR3 sequence: CASSRDTITDTQYF. The CDR3 nucleotides are TGTGCCAGCAGTCGGGACACGATCACAGATACGCAGTATTTT.

V gene TRBV6-5 combines with J gene TRBJ1-2, with 8 bases aligning to TRBD1. Trimming removed 0 bases from V and 6 bases from J; junction bases left unmatched: 6. Germline assignment: CDR1 MNHEY and CDR2 SVGAGI. This CDR3 comprises 15 residues. The CDR3 loop reads CASSYSTRGQNGYTF. In nucleotides, the CDR3 is TGTGCCAGCAGTTACTCGACCAGGGGGCAAAATGGCTACACCTTC.

The rearrangement links TRBV9 to TRBJ1-2, with D possibly being TRBD1 (5 bases). V gave up 3 bases and J gave up 9 bases, with 21 bases separating them. This CDR3 has 15 residues. Looked up from germline, CDR1 is SGDLS and CDR2 is YYNGEE. The CDR3 sequence: CASSATTLDSLSYTF. The CDR3 DNA follows: TGTGCCAGCAGCGCGACCACGTTAGACAGCCTCAGCTACACCTTC.

The sample holds one count of this clone. The CDR3 DNA is TGTGCCAGCAGACTCGTCAAGATCTACGAGCAGTACTTC. As protein: CASRLVKIYEQYF. This chain connects TRBV11-2 to TRBJ2-7, with D unresolved. The CDR3 extends over 13 amino acids. The germline CDR1 and CDR2 sequences are SGHAT and FQNNGV. Trimming cost V 6 bases and J 3 bases, with 12 bases left between them.

V is TRBV13 and J is TRBJ1-1; no definite D call. V shed 5 bases and J shed 0 bases, with 4 bases lying between them. The germline gives CDR1 PRHDT, CDR2 FYEKMQ (reference sequence). The CDR3 sequence is 12 residues long. CDR3 nucleotide sequence: TGTGCCAGCAGCGAGTTGAACACTGAAGCTTTCTTT. Amino acids: CASSELNTEAFF.

As DNA, the CDR3 is TGTGCCAGCTCACCAGAGGGCGGAGGCGATGGCTACACCTTC. This sequence encodes CASSPEGGGDGYTF. The chain recombines TRBV18 with TRBJ1-2; D is ambiguous. Germline CDR1 KGHSH, CDR2 LQKENI. V gave up 2 bases and J gave up 6 bases, with 13 bases separating them. CDR3 length: 14 residues.

The chain joins TRBV10-3 to TRBJ2-7, with TRBD1 identical over 12 bases. Germline CDR1 ENHRY, CDR2 SYGVKD. CDR3 size: 16 residues. V lost 4 bases, J lost 4 bases, and 8 bases stayed unmatched. DNA of the CDR3: TGTGCCATCAGTGGACTGGGACAGGGGGCTAATTACGAGCAGTACTTC. Its translation: CAISGLGQGANYEQYF.

V and J are TRBV10-2 and TRBJ2-3; D is perhaps TRBD2 (6 bases). The CDR3 has 15 amino acids. Trimming left V 6 bases short and J 1 base short, with 14 bases between. Germline lookup yields CDR1 WSHSY and CDR2 SAAADI. This CDR3 reads CASRRGAQGTDTQYF. CDR3 sequence (DNA): TGCGCCAGCAGGCGGGGTGCGCAGGGCACAGATACGCAGTATTTT.

V usage is TRBV19 and J usage is TRBJ1-2, with TRBD1 matching over 9 bases. V lost 5 bases to trimming and J lost 6 bases; unmatched junction nucleotides: 13. Germline lookup yields CDR1 LNHDA and CDR2 SQIVND (reference sequence). The CDR3 sequence is 16 residues long. The CDR3 DNA reads TGTGCCAGTAGTTTCCCGGGACAGGGATTGATAAATGGCTACACCTTC. Translating it yields CASSFPGQGLINGYTF.

The chain joins TRBV6-5 to TRBJ2-3; TRBD2 might be the D (5 bases). The CDR3 covers 16 residues. Germline V gives CDR1 MNHEY, CDR2 SVGAGI. V was clipped by 0 bases and J by 0 bases, with 10 bases between them. The CDR3 bases are TGTGCCAGCAGTTACTCCCCTAGCCCCAGCACAGATACGCAGTATTTT. Encoded protein: CASSYSPSPSTDTQYF.

The chain couples TRBV6-5 to TRBJ2-3, with 8 bases identical to TRBD1. CDR1 and CDR2 from the germline V gene are MNHEY and SVGAGI. This CDR3 is built from 15 residues. J was trimmed by 6 bases and V by 6 bases; bases with no gene match: 11. This CDR3 is CASRRLTGGRDTQYF. Here the CDR3 DNA reads TGTGCCAGCAGACGACTCACAGGGGGTCGGGATACGCAGTATTTT.

This clone was seen more than once but under ten times. The chain joins TRBV7-2 to TRBJ1-6; tentative D call: TRBD1 (6 bases). The CDR3 runs to 15 residues. Trimming shortened V by 4 bases and J by 4 bases, and 11 bases separated the two germline ends. Germline V CDR1 and CDR2: SGHTA, FQGNSA. Here the CDR3 reads CASSSQDSYNSPLHF. The CDR3 DNA reads TGTGCCAGCAGCTCCCAGGACAGTTATAATTCACCCCTCCACTTT.